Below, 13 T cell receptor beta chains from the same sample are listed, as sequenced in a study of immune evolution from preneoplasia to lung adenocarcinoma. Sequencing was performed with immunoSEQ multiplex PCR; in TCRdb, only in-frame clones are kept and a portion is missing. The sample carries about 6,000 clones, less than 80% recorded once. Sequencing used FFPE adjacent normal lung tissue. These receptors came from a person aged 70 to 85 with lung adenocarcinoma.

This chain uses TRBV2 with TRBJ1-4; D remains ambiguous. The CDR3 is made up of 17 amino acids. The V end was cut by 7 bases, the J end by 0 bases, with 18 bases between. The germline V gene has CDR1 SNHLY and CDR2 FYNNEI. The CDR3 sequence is CASMLGPSASTNEKLFF. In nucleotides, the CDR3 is TGTGCCAGCATGCTGGGTCCCTCCGCTTCAACTAATGAAAAACTGTTTTTT.

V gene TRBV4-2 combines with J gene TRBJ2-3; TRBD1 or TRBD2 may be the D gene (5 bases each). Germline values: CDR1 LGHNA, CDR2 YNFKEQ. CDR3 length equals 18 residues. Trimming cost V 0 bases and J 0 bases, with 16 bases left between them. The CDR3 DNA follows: TGTGCCAGCAGCCAAGATGGGACCGCGCGTACTAGCACAGATACGCAGTATTTT. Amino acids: CASSQDGTARTSTDTQYF.

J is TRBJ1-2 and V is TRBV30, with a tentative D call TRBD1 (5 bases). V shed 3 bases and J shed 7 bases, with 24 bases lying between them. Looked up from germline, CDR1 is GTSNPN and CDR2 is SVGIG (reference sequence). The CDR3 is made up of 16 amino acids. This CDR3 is CAWSRGTGSLGGGYTF. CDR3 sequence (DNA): TGTGCCTGGAGCCGGGGCACGGGCAGTTTGGGAGGTGGCTACACCTTC. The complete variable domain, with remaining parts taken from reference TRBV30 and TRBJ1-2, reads SQTIHQWPATLVQPVGSPLSLECTVEGTSNPNLYWYRQAAGRGLQLLFYSVGIGQISSEVPQNLSASRPQDRQFILSSKKLLLSDSGFYLCAWSRGTGSLGGGYTFGSGTRLTVV.

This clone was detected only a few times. The CDR3, as DNA: TGTGCCAGCAGCTTACCAGTGACAGGGGGAACCTACGAGCAGTACTTC. Protein: CASSLPVTGGTYEQYF. V gene TRBV7-2 combines with J gene TRBJ2-7; 9 bases are a match to TRBD1. CDR3 size: 16 residues. Germline CDR1 SGHTA, CDR2 FQGNSA. The trim removed 2 bases at V and 2 bases at J, leaving 7 bases unmatched.

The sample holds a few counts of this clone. DNA for the CDR3: TGCGCCAGCTCTGGGACAGGGAATACGGGTGAGCAGTTCTTC. Translating gives CASSGTGNTGEQFF. This sequence joins TRBV4-3 and TRBJ2-1, with 9 bases that match TRBD1. CDR1 and CDR2 from the germline V gene are LGHNA and YSLEER. This CDR3 contains 14 residues. Losses at the gene ends were 8 bases for V and 9 bases for J; bases not matched to a gene: 11.

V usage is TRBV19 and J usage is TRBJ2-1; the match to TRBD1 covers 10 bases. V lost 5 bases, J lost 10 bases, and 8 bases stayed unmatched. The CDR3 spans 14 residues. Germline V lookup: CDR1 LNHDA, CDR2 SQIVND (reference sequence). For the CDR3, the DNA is TGTGCCAGTAGTGCCGGGACAGGGGTTGGGGAGCAGTTCTTC. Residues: CASSAGTGVGEQFF.

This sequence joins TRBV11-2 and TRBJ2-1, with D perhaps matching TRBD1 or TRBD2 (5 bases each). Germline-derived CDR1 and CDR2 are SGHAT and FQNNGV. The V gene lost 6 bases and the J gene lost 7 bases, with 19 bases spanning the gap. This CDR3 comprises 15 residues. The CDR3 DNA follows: TGTGCCAGCAGGAGGGGCGCCCTAAGGTCGAATGAGCAGTTCTTC. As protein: CASRRGALRSNEQFF.

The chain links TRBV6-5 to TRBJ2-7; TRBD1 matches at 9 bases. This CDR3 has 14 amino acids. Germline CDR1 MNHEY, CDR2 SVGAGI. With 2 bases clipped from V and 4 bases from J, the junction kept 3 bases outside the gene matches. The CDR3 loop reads CASSYGQGSYEQYF. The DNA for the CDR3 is TGTGCCAGCAGTTACGGACAGGGGTCGTACGAGCAGTACTTC.

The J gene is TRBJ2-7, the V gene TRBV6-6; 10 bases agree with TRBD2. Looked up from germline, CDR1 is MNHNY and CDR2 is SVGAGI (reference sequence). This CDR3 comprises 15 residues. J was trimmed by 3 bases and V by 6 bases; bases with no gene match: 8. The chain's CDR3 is CASSLIAGGGYEQYF. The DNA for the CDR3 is TGTGCCAGCAGCCTAATAGCGGGGGGCGGCTACGAGCAGTACTTC.

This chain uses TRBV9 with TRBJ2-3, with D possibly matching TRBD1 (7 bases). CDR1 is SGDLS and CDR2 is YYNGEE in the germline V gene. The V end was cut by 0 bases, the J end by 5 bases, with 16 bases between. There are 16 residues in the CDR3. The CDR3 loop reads CASSVETGRFGDTQYF. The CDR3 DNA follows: TGTGCCAGCAGCGTAGAGACAGGGAGGTTTGGAGATACGCAGTATTTT.

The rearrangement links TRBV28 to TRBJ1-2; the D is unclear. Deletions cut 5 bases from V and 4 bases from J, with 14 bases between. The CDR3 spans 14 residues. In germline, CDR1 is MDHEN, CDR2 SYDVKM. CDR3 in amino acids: CASSLGNDLYGYTF. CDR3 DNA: TGTGCCAGCAGTCTCGGAAACGACCTCTATGGCTACACCTTC.

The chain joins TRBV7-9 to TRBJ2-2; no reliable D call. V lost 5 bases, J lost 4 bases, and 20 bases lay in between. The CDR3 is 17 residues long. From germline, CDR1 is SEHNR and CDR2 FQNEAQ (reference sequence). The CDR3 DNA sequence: TGTGCCAGCAGCGAAAGGGCCTCGGCTCTTTTCACCGGGGAGCTGTTTTTT. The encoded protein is CASSERASALFTGELFF.

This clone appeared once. The CDR3 DNA is TGTGCCTGGAGTCCACGGTTAGGGGAGACCCAGTACTTC. It specifies CAWSPRLGETQYF. The V call is TRBV30, the J call TRBJ2-5; no clear D. Germline-derived CDR1 and CDR2 are GTSNPN and SVGIG (reference sequence). The length of the CDR3 is 13 residues. V was trimmed by 2 bases and J by 5 bases, leaving 12 bases between them.